This T cell receptor beta chain was retrieved from a study of blood T cells in healthy people across ages. For the second PCR, which ran for about 7 to 11 cycles, a sample-barcoded 5' primer and a J-beta primer mix were used. A template-switch adaptor containing 12 random nucleotides labeled each cDNA molecule. Using its own MiXCR run on the 5' RACE reads, TCRdb lists one record per CDR3 protein. In the table there are some 800,000 distinct CDR3 sequences, around 45% of which are singletons. This clonotype was observed a single time. Its cognate antigen is unknown. Each donor was a healthy Caucasian individual from Russia, aged roughly 6 to 90. Trimming took off 1 base at V and 6 bases at J, with 21 bases between the two ends. The CDR3 loop spans 18 amino acids. CDR1 and CDR2 (germline): LGHNT, FRNRAP. Findings and limits, study-wide: Per-million-T-cell TCR beta diversity fell roughly linearly with age.

This sequence was found in a man in his sixties in good health. The sequenced sample was blood. This chain links TRBV12-5 with TRBJ1-4; D may be TRBD1 (6 bases). DNA of the CDR3: TGTGCTAGTGGTTTGGACAATAAACAGGGCGTTGAGGATGAAAAACTGTTTTTT. Translating gives CASGLDNKQGVEDEKLFF. Complete variable domain (other parts from reference TRBV12-5 and TRBJ1-4): DARVTQTPRHKVTEMGQEVTMRCQPILGHNTVFWYRQTMMQGLELLAYFRNRAPLDDSGMPKDRFSAEMPDATLATLKIQPSEPRDSAVYFCASGLDNKQGVEDEKLFFGSGTQLSVL.